The 15 T cell receptor beta chains below were found in one sample sequenced in a study of beta chain features in type 1 diabetes (dated by TCRdb to the late 2010s). The library was obtained by the immunoSEQ multiplex PCR assay. The entire isolated RNA was reverse transcribed using the High Capacity cDNA Reverse Transcription Kit, and thus expressed TCRB transcripts were sequenced. In its TCRdb copy, this immuneACCESS table keeps in-frame sequences only and misses some clones. Where compared with another copy, unresolved V genes explain less than half of these, and the others have no known cause. The sample table records fewer than 350,000 clones; about 20% of these occur just once. Of the sample, around 0.044% is held by the ten largest clones. Sequenced input: naive CD4+ T cells from blood. Per the publication, the cell subset or site label means: true naive CD4+ T cells. The source of these receptors is a woman aged 18-30 years in good health.

J is TRBJ1-1 and V is TRBV2; 9 positions agree with TRBD1. The CDR3 totals 14 residues. The germline V gene has CDR1 SNHLY and CDR2 FYNNEI. V lost 6 bases and J lost 8; bases outside the gene matches: 10. In DNA, the CDR3 is TGTGCCAGCAGGGAGGGACAGGGAGGTGTCGAAGCTTTCTTT. Translating it yields CASREGQGGVEAFF.

This clone was seen more than once but under ten times. J is TRBJ2-6 and V is TRBV12-5; no reliable D call. Trimming shortened V by 7 bases and J by 1 base, and 5 bases separated the two germline ends. The CDR3 totals 13 residues. Germline V gene sequence: CDR1 LGHNT, CDR2 FRNRAP. The CDR3: CASANSGANVLTF. The CDR3 DNA is TGTGCTAGTGCCAATTCTGGGGCCAACGTCCTGACTTTC.

This clone was observed a few times. Other DNA sequences within the sample encode an identical CDR3. The V gene is TRBV30, the J gene TRBJ2-7; no clear D. The CDR3 contains 11 residues. Between the trimmed V and J ends, which lost 3 bases and 3 bases, there was a span of 6 bases. The germline V gene encodes CDR1 GTSNPN and CDR2 SVGIG (reference sequence). CDR3 amino acids: CAWSQNYEQYF. In DNA form, the CDR3 reads TGTGCCTGGAGCCAAAACTACGAGCAGTACTTC.

The chain joins TRBV5-1 to TRBJ2-5; 12 positions match TRBD2. Trimming took 4 bases from V and 5 from J; bases not matched to a gene: 6. This CDR3 is built from 15 residues. Germline CDR1 reads SGHRS; CDR2 reads YFSETQ. The CDR3 here is CASSSGLAGRETQYF. CDR3 sequence (DNA): TGCGCCAGCAGCAGCGGACTAGCGGGAAGGGAGACCCAGTACTTC.

This clone has just a few counts. The chain is built from TRBV9 and TRBJ2-1, with 10 bases aligning to TRBD1. V shed 4 bases, J shed 8 bases, and the junction held 15 bases outside the gene matches. The CDR3 is 17 residues long. CDR1 and CDR2 (germline): SGDLS, YYNGEE. As DNA, the CDR3 is TGTGCCAGCAGCTCCAGGGGAGGGACAGGGGTAATCGATGAGCAGTTCTTC. Its protein product is CASSSRGGTGVIDEQFF.

This clone has just a few counts. The chain carries TRBV4-1 and TRBJ2-1, with D possibly TRBD1 on 6 matching bases. The CDR3 totals 16 residues. V lost 2 bases to trimming and J lost 2 bases, with 13 bases between them. Germline loops: CDR1 MGHRA, CDR2 YSYEKL. In DNA form, the CDR3 reads TGCGCCAGCAGCCAACCTACAGGGTTCCCCTACAATGAGCAGTTCTTC. Translation: CASSQPTGFPYNEQFF.

The chain combines TRBV5-1 with TRBJ2-5; weak D call: TRBD1 (6 bases). Germline CDR1 reads SGHRS; CDR2 reads YFSETQ. This CDR3 is 13 amino acids long. V lost 1 base and J lost 2, with 6 bases in between. The CDR3 sequence is CASSLQGQETQYF. Here the CDR3 DNA reads TGCGCCAGCAGCTTGCAGGGGCAAGAGACCCAGTACTTC. The full variable domain, rest sourced from reference TRBV5-1 and TRBJ2-5, is KAGVTQTPRYLIKTRGQQVTLSCSPISGHRSVSWYQQTPGQGLQFLFEYFSETQRNKGNFPGRFSGRQFSNSRSEMNVSTLELGDSALYLCASSLQGQETQYFGPGTRLLVL.

There are a few counts of this clone. This CDR3 is CASSSGTSAAYEQYF. The CDR3 nucleotides read TGCGCCAGCAGCTCGGGGACTAGCGCTGCCTACGAGCAGTACTTC. The rearrangement links TRBV5-1 to TRBJ2-7; TRBD2 matches at 10 bases. Unmatched junction bases numbered 5, after V lost 3 bases and J lost 2 bases. The CDR3 spans 15 residues. Per the germline V gene, CDR1 is SGHRS and CDR2 is YFSETQ.

This rearrangement joins TRBV27 to TRBJ2-7; 10 positions match TRBD1. The CDR3 has 13 amino acids. J gave up 6 bases and V 5 bases, and 4 bases lay outside the gene matches. From germline, CDR1 is MNHEY and CDR2 SMNVEV (reference sequence). This CDR3 is CASSGTGVREQYF. CDR3 nucleotides: TGTGCCAGCAGTGGGACAGGGGTCCGCGAGCAGTACTTC.

This chain connects TRBV5-5 to TRBJ2-7; TRBD1 is a possible D gene (7 bases). Germline V gene lookup returns CDR1 SGHKS and CDR2 YYEKEE (reference sequence). V was clipped by 4 bases and J by 5 bases, with 13 bases between them. The CDR3 runs 13 residues. The chain's CDR3 is CASSRQGGDEQYF. The DNA of the CDR3 is TGTGCCAGCAGCCGACAGGGCGGGGACGAGCAGTACTTC.

The chain joins TRBV15 to TRBJ1-4; D might be TRBD1 (5 bases). V dropped 2 bases and J dropped 5 bases, with 9 bases sitting between them. The germline CDR1 and CDR2 sequences are LNHNV and YYDKDF (reference sequence). The CDR3 extends over 14 amino acids. The CDR3 region has the DNA TGTGCCACCAGCAGAAAGGGGTTGAATGAAAAACTGTTTTTT. Its protein is CATSRKGLNEKLFF. The entire variable domain, with the rest obtained from reference TRBV15 and TRBJ1-4, is as follows: DAMVIQNPRYQVTQFGKPVTLSCSQTLNHNVMYWYQQKSSQAPKLLFHYYDKDFNNEADTPDNFQSRRPNTSFCFLDIRSPGLGDTAMYLCATSRKGLNEKLFFGSGTQLSVL.

J is TRBJ1-1 and V is TRBV7-8; TRBD1 aligns across 9 bases. The length of the CDR3 is 19 residues. Losses at the gene ends were 0 bases for V and 0 bases for J; bases not matched to a gene: 11. Germline CDR1 reads SGHVS; CDR2 reads FQNEAQ. The CDR3 region is CASSLALRDRASMNTEAFF. The DNA of the CDR3 is TGTGCCAGCAGCTTAGCACTAAGGGACAGGGCGTCCATGAACACTGAAGCTTTCTTT.

The V gene is TRBV5-1, the J gene TRBJ2-3; no clear D. Trimming removed 4 bases from V and 8 bases from J, with 20 bases in between. The CDR3 consists of 15 residues. Per the germline V gene, CDR1 is SGHRS and CDR2 is YFSETQ. The CDR3 sequence is CASSTDLFGQSTQYF. The DNA for the CDR3 is TGCGCCAGCAGCACTGACCTCTTTGGGCAGAGTACGCAGTATTTT.

Only a few counts were recorded for this clone. The chain couples TRBV4-2 to TRBJ2-3; the D is unclear. V was trimmed by 4 bases and J by 5 bases, leaving 7 bases between them. This CDR3 has 12 amino acids. Germline V CDR1 and CDR2: LGHNA, YNFKEQ. CDR3 nucleotides: TGTGCCAGCAGCCCCCGCGAAGATACGCAGTATTTT. This encodes CASSPREDTQYF.

This clone was seen a few times. The gene calls are TRBV30 and TRBJ2-5; 8 nucleotides match TRBD1. Trimming removed 5 bases from V and 5 bases from J; junction bases left unmatched: 7. The germline V gene encodes CDR1 GTSNPN and CDR2 SVGIG (reference sequence). The length of the CDR3 is 13 residues. The CDR3 loop reads CAWGQGGGETQYF. The DNA of the CDR3 is TGTGCCTGGGGACAGGGTGGAGGGGAGACCCAGTACTTC.